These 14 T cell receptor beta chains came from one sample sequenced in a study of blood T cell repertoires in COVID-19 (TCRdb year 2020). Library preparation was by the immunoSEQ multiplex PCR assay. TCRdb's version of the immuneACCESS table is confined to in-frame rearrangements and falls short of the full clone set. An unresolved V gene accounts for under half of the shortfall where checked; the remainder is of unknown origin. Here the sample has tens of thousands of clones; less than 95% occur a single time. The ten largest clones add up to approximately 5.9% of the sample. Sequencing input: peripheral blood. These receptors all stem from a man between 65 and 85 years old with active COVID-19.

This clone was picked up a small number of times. The CDR3, as DNA: TGTGCCAGCAGCGTAGGCCTAGCGGGGACCTACGAGCAGTACTTC. Translation gives CASSVGLAGTYEQYF. The chain couples TRBV9 to TRBJ2-7, with 9 bases that match TRBD2. CDR1 SGDLS and CDR2 YYNGEE come from the germline V gene. This CDR3 has 15 amino acids. V was clipped by 0 bases and J by 2 bases; unmatched bases: 3.

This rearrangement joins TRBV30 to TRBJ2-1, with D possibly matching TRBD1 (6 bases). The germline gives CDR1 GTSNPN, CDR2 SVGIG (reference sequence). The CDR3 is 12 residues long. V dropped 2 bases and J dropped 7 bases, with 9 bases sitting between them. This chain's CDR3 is CAWSLTGNEQFF. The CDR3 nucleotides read TGTGCCTGGAGTTTAACAGGGAATGAGCAGTTCTTC.

CDR3 amino acids: CASSKRGASGNEQFF. The CDR3 DNA reads TGTGCCAGTAGTAAGCGGGGGGCCTCGGGCAATGAGCAGTTCTTC. The chain links TRBV19 to TRBJ2-1; TRBD2 matches at 9 bases. Germline CDR1 reads LNHDA; CDR2 reads SQIVND (reference sequence). The ends lost 4 bases at V and 6 bases at J; junction bases unmatched: 7. The CDR3 consists of 15 residues.

The CDR3 sequence is CAWSIWGGGNEQFF. The CDR3 coding sequence is TGTGCCTGGAGTATTTGGGGCGGGGGCAATGAGCAGTTCTTC. J is TRBJ2-1 and V is TRBV30; 7 nucleotides match TRBD2. This CDR3 comprises 14 residues. The V segment lost 2 bases and the J segment 6 bases; nucleotides outside the gene matches: 7. Germline loops: CDR1 GTSNPN, CDR2 SVGIG (reference sequence).

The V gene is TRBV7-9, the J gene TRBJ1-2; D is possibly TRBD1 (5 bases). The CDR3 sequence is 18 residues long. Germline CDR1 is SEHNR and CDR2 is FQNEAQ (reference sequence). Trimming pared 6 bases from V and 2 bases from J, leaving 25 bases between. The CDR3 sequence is CASRGQLGQGRENYGYTF. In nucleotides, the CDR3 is TGTGCCAGCAGGGGCCAACTGGGCCAGGGAAGGGAAAACTATGGCTACACCTTC.

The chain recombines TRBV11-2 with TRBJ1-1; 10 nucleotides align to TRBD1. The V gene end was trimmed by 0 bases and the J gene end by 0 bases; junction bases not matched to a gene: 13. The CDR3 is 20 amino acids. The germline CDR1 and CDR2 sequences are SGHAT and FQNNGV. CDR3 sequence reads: CASSLESIGTGVRMNTEAFF. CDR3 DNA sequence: TGTGCCAGCAGCTTAGAGTCCATCGGGACAGGGGTGAGGATGAACACTGAAGCTTTCTTT.

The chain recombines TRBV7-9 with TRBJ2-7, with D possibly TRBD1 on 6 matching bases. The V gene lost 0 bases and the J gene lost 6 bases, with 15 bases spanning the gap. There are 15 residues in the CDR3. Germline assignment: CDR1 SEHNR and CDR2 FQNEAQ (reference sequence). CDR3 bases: TGTGCCAGCAGCTTAGCTCCAAATACAGGGTCCGAGCAGTACTTC. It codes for CASSLAPNTGSEQYF.

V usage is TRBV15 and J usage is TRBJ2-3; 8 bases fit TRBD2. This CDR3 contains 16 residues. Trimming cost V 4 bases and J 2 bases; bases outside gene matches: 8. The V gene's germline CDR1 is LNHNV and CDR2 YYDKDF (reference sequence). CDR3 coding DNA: TGTGCCACCAGCACTGGGCGGGGGGATATCACAGATACGCAGTATTTT. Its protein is CATSTGRGDITDTQYF.

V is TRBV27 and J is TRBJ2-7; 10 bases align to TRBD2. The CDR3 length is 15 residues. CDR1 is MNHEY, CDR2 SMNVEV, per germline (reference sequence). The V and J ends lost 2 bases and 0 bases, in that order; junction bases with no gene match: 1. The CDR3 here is CASSLSGGGSYEQYF. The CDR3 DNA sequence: TGTGCCAGCAGTTTAAGCGGGGGGGGCTCCTACGAGCAGTACTTC.

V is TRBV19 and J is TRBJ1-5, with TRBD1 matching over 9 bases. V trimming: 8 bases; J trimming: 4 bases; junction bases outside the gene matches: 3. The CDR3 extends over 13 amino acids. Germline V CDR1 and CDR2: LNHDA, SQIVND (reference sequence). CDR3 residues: CASGGTGNQPQHF. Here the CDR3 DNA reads TGTGCCAGTGGCGGGACAGGGAATCAGCCCCAGCATTTT. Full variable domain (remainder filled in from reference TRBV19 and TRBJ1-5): DGGITQSPKYLFRKEGQNVTLSCEQNLNHDAMYWYRQDPGQGLRLIYYSQIVNDFQKGDIAEGYSVSREKKESFPLTVTSAQKNPTAFYLCASGGTGNQPQHFGDGTRLSIL.

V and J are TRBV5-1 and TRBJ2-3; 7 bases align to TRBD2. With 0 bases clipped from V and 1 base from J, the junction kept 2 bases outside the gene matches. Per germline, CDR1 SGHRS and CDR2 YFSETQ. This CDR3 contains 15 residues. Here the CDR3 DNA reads TGCGCCAGCAGCTTGGGGCTAGCGGGCACAGATACGCAGTATTTT. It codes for CASSLGLAGTDTQYF. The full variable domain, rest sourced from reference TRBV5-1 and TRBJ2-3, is KAGVTQTPRYLIKTRGQQVTLSCSPISGHRSVSWYQQTPGQGLQFLFEYFSETQRNKGNFPGRFSGRQFSNSRSEMNVSTLELGDSALYLCASSLGLAGTDTQYFGPGTRLTVL.

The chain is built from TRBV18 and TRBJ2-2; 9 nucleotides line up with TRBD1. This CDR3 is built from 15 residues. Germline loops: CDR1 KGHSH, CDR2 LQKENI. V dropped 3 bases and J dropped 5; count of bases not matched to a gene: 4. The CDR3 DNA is TGTGCCAGCTCACCGACAGGGGGGCCGACCGGGGAGCTGTTTTTT. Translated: CASSPTGGPTGELFF.

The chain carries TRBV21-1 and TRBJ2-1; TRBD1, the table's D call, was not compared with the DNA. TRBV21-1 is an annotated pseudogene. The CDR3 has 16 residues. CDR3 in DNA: TGTGCCAGCAGCAAAGAACAGGACAACTCCTACAATGAGCAGTTCTTC. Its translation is CASSKEQDNSYNEQFF.

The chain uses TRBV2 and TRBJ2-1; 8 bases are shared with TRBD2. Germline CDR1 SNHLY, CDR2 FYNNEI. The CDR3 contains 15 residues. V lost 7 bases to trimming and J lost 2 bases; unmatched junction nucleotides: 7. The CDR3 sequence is CASKTAGGTYNEQFF. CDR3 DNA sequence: TGTGCCAGCAAAACCGCGGGGGGAACCTACAATGAGCAGTTCTTC.